This T cell receptor beta chain stems from a study of OX40 agonist ivuxolimab in advanced cancers. Trimming took 1 base from V and 3 from J, leaving 15 bases between them. The V gene's germline CDR1 is SGHTA and CDR2 FQGNSA. The CDR3 runs to 16 residues. Here immunoSEQ multiplex PCR was the method, and the copy in TCRdb shows in-frame clones only, minus some. The sample carries about 70,000 clones, around four fifths recorded once. This specimen consisted of CD4+ or CD8+ T cells sorted from blood, obtained in a trial of the OX40 agonist ivuxolimab. J is TRBJ2-5 and V is TRBV7-2; maybe TRBD1 (6 bases). This TCR was sampled from an adult with an advanced solid tumor such as melanoma, head and neck, liver or kidney cancer. This CDR3 reads CASSLVSPRGKETQYF. CDR3 sequence (DNA): TGTGCCAGCAGCTTAGTATCCCCGAGGGGGAAAGAGACCCAGTACTTC.